This T cell receptor beta chain was observed in a study of blood T cell repertoires in COVID-19. The germline gives CDR1 SGHTA, CDR2 FQGNSA. V dropped 5 bases and J dropped 0 bases, with 8 bases sitting between them. The CDR3 is 14 amino acids. Sequenced by immunoSEQ multiplex PCR; TCRdb stores in-frame clones only, minus some. The table has about 200,000 clones, more than 75% seen once; the top ten hold roughly a sixth. The specimen was PBMCs or T cells enriched from blood (not recorded which). This chain uses TRBV7-2 with TRBJ1-3; D call uncertain. The TCR originated in a woman between 45 and 60 years old with acute COVID-19. The CDR3, as DNA: TGTGCCAGCAGCCCACAGCTCTCTGGAAACACCATATATTTT. Its protein product is CASSPQLSGNTIYF.